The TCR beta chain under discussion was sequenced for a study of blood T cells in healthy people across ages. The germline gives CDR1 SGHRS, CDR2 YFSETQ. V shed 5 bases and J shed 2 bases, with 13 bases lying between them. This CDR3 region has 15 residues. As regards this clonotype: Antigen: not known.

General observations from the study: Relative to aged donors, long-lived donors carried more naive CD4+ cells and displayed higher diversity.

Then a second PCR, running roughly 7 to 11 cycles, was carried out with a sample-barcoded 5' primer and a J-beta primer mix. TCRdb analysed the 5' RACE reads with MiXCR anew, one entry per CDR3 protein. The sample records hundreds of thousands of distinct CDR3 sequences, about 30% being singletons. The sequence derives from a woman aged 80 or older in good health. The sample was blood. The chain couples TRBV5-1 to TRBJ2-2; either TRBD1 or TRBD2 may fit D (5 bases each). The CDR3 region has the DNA TGCGCCAGCAGGGGGGACGGAACAAACACCGGGGAGCTGTTTTTT. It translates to CASRGDGTNTGELFF. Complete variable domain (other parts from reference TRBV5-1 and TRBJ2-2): KAGVTQTPRYLIKTRGQQVTLSCSPISGHRSVSWYQQTPGQGLQFLFEYFSETQRNKGNFPGRFSGRQFSNSRSEMNVSTLELGDSALYLCASRGDGTNTGELFFGEGSRLTVL.